This T cell receptor beta chain was sequenced for a study of technical replicates of blood from a handful of donors. Germline CDR1 reads SGHTS; CDR2 reads YDEGEE. J was trimmed by 3 bases and V by 2 bases; bases with no gene match: 15. The CDR3 extends over 19 amino acids. Clones were sequenced by immunoSEQ multiplex PCR, and TCRdb holds only the in-frame ones, with some missing. The repertoire includes about 79,000 clones, under 95% of them detected once, and 0.2% to 0.3% sits in the top ten. This chain uses TRBV5-8 with TRBJ2-1, with TRBD2 matching over 9 bases. Sequenced sample: T cells isolated from PBMCs. The TCR originated in a human donor in good health. The chain's CDR3 is CASSFVVMLAGLGYNEQFF. The CDR3 region has the DNA TGTGCCAGCAGCTTCGTCGTCATGCTAGCGGGATTGGGCTACAATGAGCAGTTCTTC. The variable domain in full, with the rest retrieved from reference TRBV5-8 and TRBJ2-1, is EAGVTQSPTHLIKTRGQQATLRCSPISGHTSVYWYQQALGLGLQFLLWYDEGEERNRGNFPPRFSGRQFPNYSSELNVNALELEDSALYLCASSFVVMLAGLGYNEQFFGPGTRLTVL.